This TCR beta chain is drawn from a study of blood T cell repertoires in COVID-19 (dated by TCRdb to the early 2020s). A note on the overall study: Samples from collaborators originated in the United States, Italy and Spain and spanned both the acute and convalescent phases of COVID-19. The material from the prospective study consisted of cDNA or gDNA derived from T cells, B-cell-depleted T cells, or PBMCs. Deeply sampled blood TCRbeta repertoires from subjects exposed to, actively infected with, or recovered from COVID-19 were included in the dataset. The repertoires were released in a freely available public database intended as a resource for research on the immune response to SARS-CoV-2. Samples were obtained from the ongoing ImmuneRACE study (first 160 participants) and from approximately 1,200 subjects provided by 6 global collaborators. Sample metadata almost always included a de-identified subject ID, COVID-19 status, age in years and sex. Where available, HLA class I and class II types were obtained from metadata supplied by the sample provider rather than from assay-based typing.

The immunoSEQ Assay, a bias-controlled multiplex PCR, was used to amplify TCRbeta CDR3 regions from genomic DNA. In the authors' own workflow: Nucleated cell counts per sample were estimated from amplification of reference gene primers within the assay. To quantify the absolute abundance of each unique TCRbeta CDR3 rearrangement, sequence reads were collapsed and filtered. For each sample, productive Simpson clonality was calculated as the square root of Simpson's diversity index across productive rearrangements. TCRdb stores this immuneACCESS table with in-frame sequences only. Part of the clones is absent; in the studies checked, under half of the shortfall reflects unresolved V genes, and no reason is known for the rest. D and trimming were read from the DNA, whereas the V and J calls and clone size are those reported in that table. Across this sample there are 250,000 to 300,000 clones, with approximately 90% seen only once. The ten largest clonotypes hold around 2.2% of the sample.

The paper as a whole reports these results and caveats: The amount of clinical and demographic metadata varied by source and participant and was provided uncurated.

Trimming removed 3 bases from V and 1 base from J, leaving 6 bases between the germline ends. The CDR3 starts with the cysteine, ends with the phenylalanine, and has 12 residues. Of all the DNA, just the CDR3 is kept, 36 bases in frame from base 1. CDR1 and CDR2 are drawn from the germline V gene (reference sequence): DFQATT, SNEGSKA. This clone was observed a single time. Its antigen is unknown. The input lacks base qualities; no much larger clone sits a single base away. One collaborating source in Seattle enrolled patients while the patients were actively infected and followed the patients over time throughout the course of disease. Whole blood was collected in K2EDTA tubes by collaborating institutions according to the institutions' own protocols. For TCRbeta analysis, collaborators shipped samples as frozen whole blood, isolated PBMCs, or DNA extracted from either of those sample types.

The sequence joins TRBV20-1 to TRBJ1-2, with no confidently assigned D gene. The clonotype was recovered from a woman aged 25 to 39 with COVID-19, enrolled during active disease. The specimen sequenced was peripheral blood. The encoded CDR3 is CSASVSNYGYTF. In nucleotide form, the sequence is TGCAGTGCTAGTGTCAGTAACTATGGCTACACCTTC.